The 20 T cell receptor beta chains given below trace back to one sample, sequenced in a study of tumor-infiltrating lymphocytes in primary liver carcinoma. TCR beta cDNA was reverse-transcribed from about 550 ng of total RNA. The reaction used a constant-region primer and ProtoScript II reverse transcriptase. Amplification in three nested multiplex PCR rounds with slightly modified ARM-PCR gave rise to TCR beta libraries. The two initial PCR rounds, about 9 cycles each, used TRBV1-TRBV30 forward and C-beta reverse primers. TCRdb fed the multiplex PCR reads into MiXCR, producing one record per CDR3 protein. The data show fewer than 350,000 distinct CDR3 sequences, less than 75% seen once. The blood RNA (from unsorted whole blood) was obtained, and germline DNA was also extracted. Sequencing input: peripheral blood. These receptors were collected from a man between 35 and 55 years old with primary liver carcinoma and hepatitis B virus infection.

With respect to this clonotype: This may be a read error: a much more frequent sequence differs by one nucleotide. The chain recombines TRBV30 with TRBJ2-1; possibly TRBD1 or TRBD2 for D (5 bases each). V was clipped by 3 bases and J by 10 bases, with 10 bases between them. The CDR3 totals 11 residues. CDR1 is GTSNPN, CDR2 SVGIG, per germline (reference sequence). The CDR3 protein is CAWRIWDEQFF. CDR3 in DNA: TGTGCCTGGAGAATATGGGACGAGCAGTTCTTC.

CDR3 protein: CASSPPVIGVTEAFF. The CDR3 DNA is TGTGCCAGCAGTCCACCCGTTATTGGGGTGACTGAAGCTTTCTTT. The chain is built from TRBV28 and TRBJ1-1; D ambiguous. V was trimmed by 5 bases and J by 5 bases, leaving 18 bases between them. CDR3 length equals 15 residues. Germline V lookup: CDR1 MDHEN, CDR2 SYDVKM.

Comment on this clonotype: This could be a read error, since a much larger clone is one nucleotide away. The chain uses TRBV6-2 or TRBV6-3 and TRBJ2-1, with D possibly TRBD2 on 6 matching bases. The CDR3 spans 14 residues. The ends were cut back, 7 bases at V and 9 bases at J, with 19 bases in the middle. Germline values: CDR1 MNHEY, CDR2 SVGEGT. The DNA for the CDR3 is TGTGCCAGCACCGATAGCGGATGGCGGAGTGAGCAGTTCTTC. Translating it yields CASTDSGWRSEQFF.

This clonotype was seen just once. Since a much larger clone is just one base distant, this may be a read error. The rearrangement uses TRBV12-3 or TRBV12-4 and TRBJ1-2, with 7 bases matching TRBD1. This CDR3 is built from 13 residues. Trimming cost V 7 bases and J 2 bases; bases outside gene matches: 4. The CDR3 spells CASIRGGNYGYTF. The CDR3 DNA reads TGTGCCAGCATCAGGGGGGGGAACTATGGCTACACCTTC.

About this clonotype itself: Sequence at one end of the junction differs from germline and may be a read error. This rearrangement joins TRBV11-1 to TRBJ2-1; 9 nucleotides align to TRBD2. The CDR3 runs to 18 residues. Germline V gene lookup returns CDR1 SGHAT and CDR2 FQDESV (reference sequence). The CDR3 bases are TGTGCCAGCGGCTTATACCGCTCCGCGGGAGGGTCCTACAGTGAGCAGTTCTTC. Its translation is CASGLYRSAGGSYSEQFF.

The chain joins TRBV11-3 to TRBJ1-1; D gene unclear. CDR3 size: 13 residues. Germline CDR1 is SGHNT and CDR2 is YENEEA. The CDR3 nucleotides read TGTGTCAGTAACTTAGAGATGGGCACAGAAGCTTTCTTT. It yields the protein CVSNLEMGTEAFF.

With respect to this clonotype: One base away lies a much larger clone, so this may be a sequencing read error. The CDR3 DNA sequence: TGTACTAGTGGTTTCCTGGGACTAGGAGGCGATGAGCAGTTCTTC. Encoded protein: CTSGFLGLGGDEQFF. The chain carries TRBV12-5 and TRBJ2-1; 8 bases align to TRBD2. Germline CDR1 is LGHNT and CDR2 is FRNRAP. The CDR3 totals 15 residues.

Concerning this clonotype: One end of the junction does not line up with germline, which may come from a read error. Written as DNA, the CDR3 is TGTACCAGCAACTCCGCCCGGGCTGGGAGCACCGGGGAGCTGTTTTTT. Its protein is CTSNSARAGSTGELFF. This chain links TRBV7-9 with TRBJ2-2; D might be TRBD2 (5 bases). The CDR3 is made up of 16 amino acids. The germline CDR1 and CDR2 sequences are SEHNR and FQNEAQ (reference sequence).

This sequence joins TRBV10-3 and TRBJ2-2; 11 bases agree with TRBD1. V gave up 7 bases and J gave up 3 bases; unmatched junction bases: 7. This CDR3 is built from 16 residues. Germline CDR1 ENHRY, CDR2 SYGVKD. CDR3 loop: CAITGTGQGDTGELFF. In DNA form, the CDR3 reads TGTGCCATCACCGGAACGGGACAGGGGGACACCGGGGAGCTGTTTTTT.

In the case of this clonotype: The missing conserved phenylalanine or tryptophan at the end of this CDR3 makes a read error likely. The rearrangement links TRBV5-4 to TRBJ2-7; 8 bases are a match to TRBD2. The CDR3 is 14 amino acids. The junction had 6 bases not matched to a gene; V was cut back by 2 bases and J by 5 bases. The germline V gene has CDR1 SGHNT and CDR2 YYREEE (reference sequence). Here the CDR3 reads CASSLELAVDEQYL. CDR3 DNA: TGTGCCAGCAGCTTAGAACTAGCGGTGGACGAGCAGTACTTG.

V is TRBV7-9 and J is TRBJ1-6, with 7 bases that match TRBD1. CDR1 and CDR2 from the germline V gene are SEHNR and FQNEAQ (reference sequence). V lost 7 bases to trimming and J lost 7 bases; unmatched junction nucleotides: 13. This CDR3 is 16 amino acids long. The CDR3 DNA reads TGTGCCAGCACCGAGGAGGGGGCGATAGGGAATTCACCCCTCCACTTT. Translated, it gives CASTEEGAIGNSPLHF. The whole variable domain, filled in from reference TRBV7-9 and TRBJ1-6, reads DTGVSQNPRHKITKRGQNVTFRCDPISEHNRLYWYRQTLGQGPEFLTYFQNEAQLEKSRLLSDRFSAERPKGSFSTLEIQRTEQGDSAMYLCASTEEGAIGNSPLHFGNGTRLTVT.

In the case of this clonotype: One end of the junction is discordant with germline, which a read error may explain. This sequence joins TRBV6-1 and TRBJ2-7; 7 bases agree with TRBD2. CDR1 MNHNS and CDR2 SASEGT come from the germline V gene. The CDR3 has 14 amino acids. Here the CDR3 DNA reads TGTGCCAGCAGTCGGCTAGCGGATCCCTACAAGCAGTACTTC. It translates to CASSRLADPYKQYF.

Remarks on this clonotype: The conserved final phenylalanine or tryptophan is absent from the CDR3, which likely points to a read error. This CDR3 reads CAWSGTGGQPQHS. The CDR3 bases are TGTGCCTGGAGTGGAACAGGGGGACAGCCCCAGCATTCT. This chain uses TRBV30 with TRBJ1-5, with 8 nucleotides matching TRBD1. The CDR3 sequence is 13 residues long. Germline CDR1 GTSNPN, CDR2 SVGIG (reference sequence). V was clipped by 1 base and J by 7 bases; unmatched bases: 3.

Remarks on this clonotype: The CDR3 ends on some other residue instead of the conserved phenylalanine or tryptophan, so this is likely a read error. V gene TRBV4-2 combines with J gene TRBJ1-1; D might be TRBD1 (6 bases). The germline V gene encodes CDR1 LGHNA and CDR2 YNFKEQ. The length of the CDR3 is 14 residues. CDR3 region: CASSQVRGNTEAFY. In DNA form, the CDR3 reads TGCGCCAGCAGTCAGGTCAGGGGGAACACTGAAGCTTTCTAT.

The chain couples TRBV11-2 to TRBJ2-5; 7 nucleotides align to TRBD2. Trimming cost V 5 bases and J 5 bases; bases outside gene matches: 11. The CDR3 has 15 residues. The germline gives CDR1 SGHAT, CDR2 FQNNGV. The CDR3 here is CASSGALTGGETQYF. In nucleotides, the CDR3 is TGTGCCAGCAGCGGGGCGCTAACGGGAGGCGAGACCCAGTACTTC.

About this clonotype: No conserved phenylalanine or tryptophan ends this CDR3, so it is likely a read error. Because the CDR3's place on the DNA is in doubt, the DNA is left out and the CDR3 is given as listed by TCRdb. The chain employs TRBV7-8 and TRBJ1-2. Germline lookup yields CDR1 SGHVS and CDR2 FQNEAQ. Ends included, the CDR3 has 13 residues. The CDR3 here is CASSLTQGGGHTL.

This clonotype was recorded many times. This rearrangement joins TRBV12-3 or TRBV12-4 to TRBJ2-1; TRBD2 matches at 9 bases. With 1 base clipped from V and 3 bases from J, the junction kept 1 base outside the gene matches. The CDR3 has 15 residues. The CDR3, as DNA: TGTGCCAGCAGTTTAGATAGCGGGAGCTACAATGAGCAGTTCTTC. Translating gives CASSLDSGSYNEQFF.

The genes are TRBV19 and TRBJ2-1, with TRBD2 matching over 8 bases. The length of the CDR3 is 14 residues. Trimming removed 3 bases from V and 6 bases from J; junction bases left unmatched: 4. From germline, CDR1 is LNHDA and CDR2 SQIVND (reference sequence). CDR3: CASSMSGGPNEQFF. The CDR3 bases are TGTGCCAGTAGTATGTCGGGAGGGCCCAATGAGCAGTTCTTC.

Comment on this clonotype: One end of the junction is discordant with germline, which a read error may explain. V is TRBV11-2 and J is TRBJ2-7; TRBD2 agrees at 8 bases. Germline-derived CDR1 and CDR2 are SGHAT and FQNNGV. The CDR3 is 15 residues long. The CDR3 here is CANSTGLEKSYEQYF. CDR3 nucleotide sequence: TGTGCCAACAGCACGGGACTAGAGAAATCCTACGAGCAGTACTTC.

As concerns this clonotype: A much larger clone differs from this one at a single base, so this may be a read error. The genes are TRBV4-2 and TRBJ2-7; 12 bases align to TRBD2. The CDR3 consists of 17 residues. CDR1 is LGHNA, CDR2 YNFKEQ, per germline. This chain's CDR3 is CAISQVGLAGGLSEQYF. The CDR3 DNA is TGTGCCATCAGCCAAGTTGGGCTAGCGGGAGGGCTTAGCGAGCAGTACTTC.